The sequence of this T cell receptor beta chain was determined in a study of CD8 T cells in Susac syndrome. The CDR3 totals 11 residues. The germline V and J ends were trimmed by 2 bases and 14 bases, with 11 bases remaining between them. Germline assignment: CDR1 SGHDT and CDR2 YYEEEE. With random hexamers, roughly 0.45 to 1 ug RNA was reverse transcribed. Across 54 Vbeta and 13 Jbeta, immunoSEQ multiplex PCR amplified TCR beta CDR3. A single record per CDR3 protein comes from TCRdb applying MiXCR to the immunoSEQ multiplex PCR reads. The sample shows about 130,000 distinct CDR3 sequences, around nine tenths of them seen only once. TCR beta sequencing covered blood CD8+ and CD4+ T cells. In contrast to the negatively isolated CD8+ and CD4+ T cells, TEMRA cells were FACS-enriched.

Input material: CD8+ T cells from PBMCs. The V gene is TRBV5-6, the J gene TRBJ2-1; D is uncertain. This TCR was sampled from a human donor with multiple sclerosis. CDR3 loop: CASSLVTEKFF. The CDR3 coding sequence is TGTGCCAGCAGCTTAGTAACAGAAAAGTTCTTC.